Listed here are 9 T cell receptor beta chains from one sample, sequenced in a study of cytomegalovirus exposure and HLA in healthy donors. PCR primers comprised 60 Vbeta and 13 Jbeta primers. Method: immunoSEQ multiplex PCR; TCRdb's copy keeps in-frame clones and lacks some. Among more than 95,000 clones listed, about 80% were seen once. Source material: PBMCs. These TCRs come from a woman aged 40-49 years in good health and CMV-seronegative.

The chain is built from TRBV4-3 and TRBJ1-5; no reliable D call. The CDR3 runs 16 residues. Between the trimmed V and J ends, which lost 0 bases and 6 bases, there was a span of 15 bases. Germline CDR1 reads LGHNA; CDR2 reads YSLEER. In DNA, the CDR3 is TGCGCCAGCAGCCAAGATCTCACCGTCGGGTTTCAGCCCCAGCATTTT. It translates to CASSQDLTVGFQPQHF.

The chain employs TRBV18 and TRBJ2-1, with 10 bases that match TRBD1. CDR3 length: 17 residues. Trimming cost V 4 bases and J 2 bases; bases outside gene matches: 8. Germline CDR1 KGHSH, CDR2 LQKENI. The DNA for the CDR3 is TGTGCCAGCTCACGAGCCCCGGGACAGGGGACCTACAATGAGCAGTTCTTC. The encoded protein is CASSRAPGQGTYNEQFF. The whole variable domain, filled in from reference TRBV18 and TRBJ2-1, reads NAGVMQNPRHLVRRRGQEARLRCSPMKGHSHVYWYRQLPEEGLKFMVYLQKENIIDESGMPKERFSAEFPKEGPSILRIQQVVRGDSAAYFCASSRAPGQGTYNEQFFGPGTRLTVL.

The chain couples TRBV7-9 to TRBJ2-7, with D possibly matching TRBD1 (6 bases). The CDR3 covers 14 residues. Trimming took 4 bases from V and 3 from J, leaving 13 bases between them. From germline, CDR1 is SEHNR and CDR2 FQNEAQ (reference sequence). The CDR3 is CASSSSGHNYEQYF. The CDR3 nucleotides read TGTGCCAGCAGCTCCTCGGGACACAACTACGAGCAGTACTTC.

The chain has TRBV4-3 and TRBJ1-2; D not certain. This CDR3 spans 15 amino acids. Trimming stripped 0 bases from V and 2 bases from J, with 10 bases between. Per germline, CDR1 LGHNA and CDR2 YSLEER. The CDR3 nucleotides are TGCGCCAGCAGCCAAGAAGGCAGGCAGAACTATGGCTACACCTTC. This codes for CASSQEGRQNYGYTF.

The rearrangement joins TRBV2 to TRBJ2-1; 7 bases match TRBD2. V gave up 3 bases and J gave up 7 bases; unmatched junction bases: 9. The germline V gene encodes CDR1 SNHLY and CDR2 FYNNEI. This CDR3 region has 15 residues. CDR3 in DNA: TGTGCCAGCAGTGAGGCAGGTTGGGGGGGGAATGAGCAGTTCTTC. Residues: CASSEAGWGGNEQFF.

This clone was seen just once. The chain employs TRBV27 and TRBJ1-5, with D unclear. The germline V gene has CDR1 MNHEY and CDR2 SMNVEV (reference sequence). This CDR3 is built from 13 residues. V was trimmed by 3 bases and J by 0 bases, leaving 3 bases between them. CDR3 sequence (DNA): TGTGCCAGCAGTTTCCTTAGCAATCAGCCCCAGCATTTT. Translation: CASSFLSNQPQHF.

V usage is TRBV18 and J usage is TRBJ2-2, with 8 bases that match TRBD2. V was pared by 3 bases and J by 10 bases, with 10 bases of the junction left unmatched. The CDR3 sequence is 15 residues long. Germline V lookup: CDR1 KGHSH, CDR2 LQKENI. CDR3 nucleotides: TGTGCCAGCTCACCCCCTAGCGGGCGGTCCACGGAGCTGTTTTTT. Protein: CASSPPSGRSTELFF.

This chain links TRBV10-3 with TRBJ2-5, with 7 bases aligning to TRBD1. The assigned J gene may be wrong: the sequence end matches TRBJ2-7 better. Germline V lookup: CDR1 ENHRY, CDR2 SYGVKD. The CDR3 spans 13 residues. As DNA, the CDR3 is TGTGCCATCAGAGGGGACAGCTCCTACGAGCAGTACTTC. This sequence encodes CAIRGDSSYEQYF.

This clone was picked up one time. This chain links TRBV19 with TRBJ1-5; 10 bases match TRBD1. CDR1 is LNHDA and CDR2 is SQIVND in the germline V gene (reference sequence). Unmatched junction bases numbered 4, after V lost 5 bases and J lost 6 bases. The CDR3 contains 14 residues. The CDR3 is CASSSGTGVQPQHF. The CDR3 nucleotides read TGTGCCAGTAGTTCCGGGACAGGGGTTCAGCCCCAGCATTTT.